This T cell receptor beta chain stems from a study of response to subunit inactivated influenza vaccine. This CDR3 has 13 amino acids. Looked up from germline, CDR1 is SGHRS and CDR2 is YFSETQ. The V end was cut by 0 bases, the J end by 4 bases, with 8 bases between. MiXCR, run by TCRdb on the RT-PCR reads, gives a single entry per CDR3 protein. The sample lists almost 600,000 distinct CDR3 sequences; 13% to 15% were seen once. This sequence originates from a man in his forties or fifties who received an inactivated influenza vaccine. The rearrangement uses TRBV5-1 and TRBJ2-7; the D gene is possibly TRBD2 (6 bases). This specimen was PBMCs from blood, taken roughly 12 days after vaccination. CDR3 bases: TGCGCCAGCAGCTTGGATGGACTATACGAGCAGTACTTC. This gives the protein CASSLDGLYEQYF.